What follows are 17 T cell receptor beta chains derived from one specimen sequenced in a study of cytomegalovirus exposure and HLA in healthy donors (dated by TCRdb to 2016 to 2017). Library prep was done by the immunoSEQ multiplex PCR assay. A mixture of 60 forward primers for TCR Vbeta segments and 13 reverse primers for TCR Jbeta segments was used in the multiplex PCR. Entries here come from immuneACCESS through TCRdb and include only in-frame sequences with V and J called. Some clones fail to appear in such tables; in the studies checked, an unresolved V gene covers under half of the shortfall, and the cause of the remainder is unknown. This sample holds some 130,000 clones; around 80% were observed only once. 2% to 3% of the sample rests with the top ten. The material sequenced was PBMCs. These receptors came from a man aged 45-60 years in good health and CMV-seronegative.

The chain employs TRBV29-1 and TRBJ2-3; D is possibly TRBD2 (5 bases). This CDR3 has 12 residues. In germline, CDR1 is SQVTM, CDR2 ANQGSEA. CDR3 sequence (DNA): TGCAGTGGACTCCGGCCCCCAGATACGCAGTATTTT. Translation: CSGLRPPDTQYF.

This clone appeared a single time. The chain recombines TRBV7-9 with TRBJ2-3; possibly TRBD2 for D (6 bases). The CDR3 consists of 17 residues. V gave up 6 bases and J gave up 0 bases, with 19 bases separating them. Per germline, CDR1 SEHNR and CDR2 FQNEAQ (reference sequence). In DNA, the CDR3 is TGTGCCAGCAGTTCTCTGGGGGGACTCCCTAGCACAGATACGCAGTATTTT. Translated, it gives CASSSLGGLPSTDTQYF.

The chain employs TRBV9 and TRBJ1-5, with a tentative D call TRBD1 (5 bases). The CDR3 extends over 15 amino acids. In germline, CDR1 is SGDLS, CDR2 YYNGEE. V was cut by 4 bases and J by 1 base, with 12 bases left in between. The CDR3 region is CASSPGQHSNQPQHF. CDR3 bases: TGTGCCAGCAGCCCAGGACAACACAGCAATCAGCCCCAGCATTTT.

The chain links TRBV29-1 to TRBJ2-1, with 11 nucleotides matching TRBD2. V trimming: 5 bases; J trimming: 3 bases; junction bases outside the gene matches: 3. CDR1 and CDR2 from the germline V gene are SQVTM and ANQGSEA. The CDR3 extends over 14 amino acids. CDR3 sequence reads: CSVPTSGNYNEQFF. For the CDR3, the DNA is TGCAGCGTTCCGACTAGCGGGAACTACAATGAGCAGTTCTTC.

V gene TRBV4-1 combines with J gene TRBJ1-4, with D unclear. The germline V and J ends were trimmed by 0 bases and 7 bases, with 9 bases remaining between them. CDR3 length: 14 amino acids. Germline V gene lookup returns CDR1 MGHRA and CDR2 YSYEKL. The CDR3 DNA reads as TGCGCCAGCAGCCAAGAGGTCCTGAGTGAAAAACTGTTTTTT. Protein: CASSQEVLSEKLFF.

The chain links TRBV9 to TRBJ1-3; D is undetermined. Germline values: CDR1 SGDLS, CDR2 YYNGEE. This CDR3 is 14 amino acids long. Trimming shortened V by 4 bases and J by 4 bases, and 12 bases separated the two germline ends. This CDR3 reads CASSPNAGGNTIYF. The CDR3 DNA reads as TGTGCCAGCAGCCCCAACGCGGGGGGAAACACCATATATTTT.

CDR3 sequence (DNA): TGTGCCAGCAGCTCCGCCACAGGGTTAGAAGCTTTCTTT. Protein sequence: CASSSATGLEAFF. The chain recombines TRBV27 with TRBJ1-1; D may be TRBD1 (6 bases). Trimming pared 6 bases from V and 8 bases from J, leaving 16 bases between. Germline assignment: CDR1 MNHEY and CDR2 SMNVEV (reference sequence). The CDR3 contains 13 residues.

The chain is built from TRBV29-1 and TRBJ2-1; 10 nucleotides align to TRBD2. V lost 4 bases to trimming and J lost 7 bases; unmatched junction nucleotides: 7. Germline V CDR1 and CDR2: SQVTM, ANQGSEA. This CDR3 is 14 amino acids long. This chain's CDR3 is CSVGERGGSNEQFF. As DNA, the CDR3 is TGCAGCGTTGGGGAGCGGGGGGGCTCGAATGAGCAGTTCTTC.

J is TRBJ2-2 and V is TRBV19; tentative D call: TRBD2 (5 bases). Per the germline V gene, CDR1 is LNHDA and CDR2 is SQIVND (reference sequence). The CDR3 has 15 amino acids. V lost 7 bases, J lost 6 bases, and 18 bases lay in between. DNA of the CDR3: TGTGCCAGTACCCCACTAGAATTTTCTCCCGGGGAGCTGTTTTTT. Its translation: CASTPLEFSPGELFF.

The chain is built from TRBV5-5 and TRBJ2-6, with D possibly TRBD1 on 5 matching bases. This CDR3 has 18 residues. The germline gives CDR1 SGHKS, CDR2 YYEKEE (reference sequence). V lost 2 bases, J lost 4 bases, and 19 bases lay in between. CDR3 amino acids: CASSFFSGNYGGANVLTF. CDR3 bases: TGTGCCAGCAGCTTCTTTTCAGGGAACTACGGAGGGGCCAACGTCCTGACTTTC.

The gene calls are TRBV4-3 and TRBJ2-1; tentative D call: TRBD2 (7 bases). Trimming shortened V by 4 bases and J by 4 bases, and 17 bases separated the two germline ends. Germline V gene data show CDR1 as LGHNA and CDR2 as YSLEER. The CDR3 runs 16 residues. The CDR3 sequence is CASSLIGAGAYNEQFF. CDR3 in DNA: TGCGCCAGCAGCCTAATTGGGGCGGGGGCGTACAATGAGCAGTTCTTC.

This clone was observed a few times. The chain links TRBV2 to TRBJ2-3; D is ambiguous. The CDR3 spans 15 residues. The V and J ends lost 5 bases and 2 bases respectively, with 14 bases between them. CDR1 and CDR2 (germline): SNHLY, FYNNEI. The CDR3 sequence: CASSSNSYDTDTQYF. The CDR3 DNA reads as TGTGCCAGCAGTTCCAACTCCTACGACACAGATACGCAGTATTTT.

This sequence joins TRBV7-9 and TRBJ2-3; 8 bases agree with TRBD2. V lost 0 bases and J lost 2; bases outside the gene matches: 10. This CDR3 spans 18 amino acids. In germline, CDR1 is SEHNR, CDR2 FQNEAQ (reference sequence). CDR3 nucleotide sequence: TGTGCCAGCAGCTTAGCATCGGGCGGGGGGTTAAACACAGATACGCAGTATTTT. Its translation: CASSLASGGGLNTDTQYF.

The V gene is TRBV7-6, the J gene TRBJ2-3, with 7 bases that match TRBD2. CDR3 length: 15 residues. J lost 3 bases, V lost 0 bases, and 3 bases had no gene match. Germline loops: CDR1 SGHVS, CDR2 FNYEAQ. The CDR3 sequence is CASSLAPGGTDTQYF. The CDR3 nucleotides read TGTGCCAGCAGCTTAGCCCCGGGGGGTACAGATACGCAGTATTTT.

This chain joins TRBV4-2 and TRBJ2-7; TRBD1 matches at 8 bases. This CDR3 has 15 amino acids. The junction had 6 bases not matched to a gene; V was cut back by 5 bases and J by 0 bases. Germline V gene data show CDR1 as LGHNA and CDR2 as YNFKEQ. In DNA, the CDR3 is TGTGCCAGCAGCACCCGGACAGGGAGCTCCTACGAGCAGTACTTC. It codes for CASSTRTGSSYEQYF.

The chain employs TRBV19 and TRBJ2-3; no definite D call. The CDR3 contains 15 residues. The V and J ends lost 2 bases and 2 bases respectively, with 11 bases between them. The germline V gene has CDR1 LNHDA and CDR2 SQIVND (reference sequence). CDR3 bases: TGTGCCAGTAGTATACCCCGGTCCAACACAGATACGCAGTATTTT. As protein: CASSIPRSNTDTQYF. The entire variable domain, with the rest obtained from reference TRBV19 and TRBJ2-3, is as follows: DGGITQSPKYLFRKEGQNVTLSCEQNLNHDAMYWYRQDPGQGLRLIYYSQIVNDFQKGDIAEGYSVSREKKESFPLTVTSAQKNPTAFYLCASSIPRSNTDTQYFGPGTRLTVL.

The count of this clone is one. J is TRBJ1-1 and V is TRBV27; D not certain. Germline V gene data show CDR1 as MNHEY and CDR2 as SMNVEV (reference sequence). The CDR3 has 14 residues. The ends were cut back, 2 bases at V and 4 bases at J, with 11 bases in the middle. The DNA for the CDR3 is TGTGCCAGCAGTTTAAATGGCGGGTCCACTGAAGCTTTCTTT. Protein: CASSLNGGSTEAFF.